What follows is one T cell receptor beta chain and its context. Its antigen remains unidentified. CDR3 size: 15 residues. The V and J ends lost 5 bases and 6 bases respectively, with 21 bases between them. Per germline, CDR1 SGHRS and CDR2 YFSETQ. The primer mix had 60 Vbeta and 13 Jbeta primers. TCRdb keeps only in-frame clones here, not all; method: immunoSEQ multiplex PCR. This sample's clone table lists 100,000 to 150,000 clones. These data originate in a study of cytomegalovirus exposure and HLA in healthy donors. The overall study: Tens of millions of unique TCRs, all from HLA-typed donors, were included in an early release of the data. Study-wide results and caveats: Trimming of TCR beta V- and J-genes showed a link, identified in a later analysis, to a missense DCLRE1C variant. The study recorded 164 TCR beta chains that were cytomegalovirus-associated.

Material: PBMCs. This chain connects TRBV5-1 to TRBJ2-7; possible D gene TRBD2, 6 bases. This clonotype was obtained from a man aged 18 to 35 in good health and CMV-seronegative. The chain's CDR3 is CASSFGGGEDGEQYF. CDR3 in DNA: TGCGCCAGCAGTTTCGGGGGAGGAGAAGACGGCGAGCAGTACTTC. Full variable domain (missing parts from reference TRBV5-1 and TRBJ2-7): KAGVTQTPRYLIKTRGQQVTLSCSPISGHRSVSWYQQTPGQGLQFLFEYFSETQRNKGNFPGRFSGRQFSNSRSEMNVSTLELGDSALYLCASSFGGGEDGEQYFGPGTRLTVT.